The clone carrying this T cell receptor (beta chain) is judged large (0.1 to 1%). Its antigen is unknown. The sample originates from a study of metastatic and nonmetastatic thyroid tumors. Study-wide background: Across peripheral blood and tumor or nodule tissue samples taken from malignant and benign thyroid patients, the repertoires were compared with one another. General study findings and limits: Significantly greater TCR beta diversity was reportedly found in malignant thyroid tumors than in benign nodules (in blood and tumor).

Before thyroid surgery, none of the patients had received any treatment. Between the trimmed V and J ends, which lost 0 bases and 0 bases, there was a span of 7 bases. The CDR3 is made up of 15 amino acids. Germline V gene lookup returns CDR1 SGHRS and CDR2 YFSETQ. Authors' analysis steps: Across clinicopathological groups, CDR3 differences served as the basis for building a distant-metastasis classifier for papillary thyroid cancer. Via MiXCR, TCRdb re-called the PCR reads. These V and J calls derive from TCRdb rather than the authors' analysis. The sample yields about 6,900 clones, approximately 40% seen once.

The sequenced sample was tumor tissue. This TCR came from a female donor with papillary thyroid cancer or a benign thyroid nodule (not recorded which). Some clones in this sample may be carry-over from other donors' samples. The chain joins TRBV5-1 to TRBJ2-1, with D possibly matching TRBD2 (5 bases). The CDR3: CASSLDAGSYNEQFF. In DNA form, the CDR3 reads TGCGCCAGCAGCTTGGATGCGGGCTCCTACAATGAGCAGTTCTTC.